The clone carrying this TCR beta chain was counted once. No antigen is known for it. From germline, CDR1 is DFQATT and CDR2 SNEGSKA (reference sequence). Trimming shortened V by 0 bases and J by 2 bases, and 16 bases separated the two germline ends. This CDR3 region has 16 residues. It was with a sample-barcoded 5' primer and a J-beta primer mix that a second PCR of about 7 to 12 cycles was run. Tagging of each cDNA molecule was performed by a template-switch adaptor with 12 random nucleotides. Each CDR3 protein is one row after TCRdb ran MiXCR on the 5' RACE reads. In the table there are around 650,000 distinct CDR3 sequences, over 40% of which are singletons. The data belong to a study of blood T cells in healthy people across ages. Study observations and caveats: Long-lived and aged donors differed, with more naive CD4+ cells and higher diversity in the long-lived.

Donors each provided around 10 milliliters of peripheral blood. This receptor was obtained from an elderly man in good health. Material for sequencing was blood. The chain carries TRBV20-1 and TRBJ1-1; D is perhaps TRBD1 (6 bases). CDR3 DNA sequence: TGCAGTGCTAGAGACCCCTGGACAGTTACTAACACTGAAGCTTTCTTT. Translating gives CSARDPWTVTNTEAFF.